A single sample is the source of the 31 T cell receptor beta chains below, sequenced in a study. TCRdb analysed the RT-PCR reads with MiXCR anew, one entry per CDR3 protein. The data contain about 680,000 distinct CDR3 sequences, more than 13% of them singletons. The material sequenced was memory CD4+ T cells from blood. These receptors originate from a female donor in good health, serving as a healthy control.

This clonotype was picked up a small number of times. The chain couples TRBV13 to TRBJ2-7, with 7 positions matching TRBD2. Trimming cost V 5 bases and J 9 bases; bases outside gene matches: 10. CDR1 and CDR2 (germline): PRHDT, FYEKMQ (reference sequence). The length of the CDR3 is 13 residues. CDR3: CASSPGTTEMQYF. CDR3 DNA: TGTGCCAGCAGCCCCGGGACTACCGAGATGCAGTACTTC. Together with reference TRBV13 and TRBJ2-7, the CDR3 gives the full variable domain: AAGVIQSPRHLIKEKRETATLKCYPIPRHDTVYWYQQGPGQDPQFLISFYEKMQSDKGSIPDRFSAQQFSDYHSELNMSSLELGDSALYFCASSPGTTEMQYFGPGTRLTVT.

CDR3 in amino acids: CASSELKHGANQPQHF. CDR3 DNA sequence: TGTGCCAGCTCAGAACTTAAGCATGGAGCCAATCAGCCCCAGCATTTT. The rearrangement joins TRBV18 to TRBJ1-5; D call uncertain. Germline values: CDR1 KGHSH, CDR2 LQKENI. The CDR3 length is 16 residues. The V and J ends lost 5 bases and 3 bases respectively, with 17 bases between them. The full variable domain, completed using reference TRBV18 and TRBJ1-5, is NAGVMQNPRHLVRRRGQEARLRCSPMKGHSHVYWYRQLPEEGLKFMVYLQKENIIDESGMPKERFSAEFPKEGPSILRIQQVVRGDSAAYFCASSELKHGANQPQHFGDGTRLSIL.

V is TRBV20-1 and J is TRBJ2-7; the match to TRBD1 covers 9 bases. The CDR3 has 15 residues. V trimming: 0 bases; J trimming: 5 bases; junction bases outside the gene matches: 8. The V gene's germline CDR1 is DFQATT and CDR2 SNEGSKA (reference sequence). The CDR3 sequence: CSARDPGTGGDEQYF. The CDR3 nucleotides read TGCAGTGCTAGAGATCCGGGCACAGGGGGCGACGAGCAGTACTTC.

The rearrangement uses TRBV18 and TRBJ1-1, with TRBD1 matching 7 bases. The germline V gene has CDR1 KGHSH and CDR2 LQKENI. This CDR3 is built from 17 residues. The ends lost 6 bases at V and 2 bases at J; junction bases unmatched: 15. The CDR3 DNA is TGTGCCAGCTCCCAAGAGGCAGGGAGGGGGCATAACACTGAAGCTTTCTTT. Protein product: CASSQEAGRGHNTEAFF.

This clonotype was counted ten times or more. The rearrangement joins TRBV12-3 or TRBV12-4 to TRBJ2-2; 10 positions match TRBD2. There are 14 residues in the CDR3. V dropped 8 bases and J dropped 7; count of bases not matched to a gene: 7. CDR3 residues: CASRASGSVGELFF. In DNA form, the CDR3 reads TGTGCCAGCCGGGCTAGCGGGAGTGTCGGGGAGCTGTTTTTT.

This clonotype occurred a few times. The chain combines TRBV12-3 or TRBV12-4 with TRBJ1-2; TRBD1 matches at 7 bases. CDR3 length equals 14 residues. Losses at the gene ends were 5 bases for V and 2 bases for J; bases not matched to a gene: 5. The DNA of the CDR3 is TGTGCCAGCAGTCTCTGGACAGGAAACTATGGCTACACCTTC. Encoded protein: CASSLWTGNYGYTF.

The gene calls are TRBV27 and TRBJ2-4, with D possibly TRBD2 on 5 matching bases. Looked up from germline, CDR1 is MNHEY and CDR2 is SMNVEV (reference sequence). The CDR3 consists of 13 residues. The ends were cut back, 3 bases at V and 15 bases at J, with 18 bases in the middle. CDR3 sequence reads: CASSLSGLAPGYF. For the CDR3, the DNA is TGTGCCAGCAGTTTGTCGGGGTTGGCCCCAGGGTACTTC.

The rearrangement joins TRBV6-2 or TRBV6-3 to TRBJ1-5; D is uncertain. CDR3 size: 14 residues. Trimming took off 11 bases at V and 0 bases at J, with 14 bases between the two ends. Per the germline V gene, CDR1 is MNHEY and CDR2 is SVGEGT. CDR3 sequence: CASAPYASNQPQHF. In nucleotides, the CDR3 is TGTGCCTCGGCCCCTTACGCTAGCAATCAGCCCCAGCATTTT.

The genes are TRBV5-1 and TRBJ2-2; TRBD2 agrees at 10 bases. The CDR3 is made up of 15 amino acids. V lost 5 bases and J lost 4; bases outside the gene matches: 5. Germline CDR1 and CDR2: SGHRS and YFSETQ. Here the CDR3 reads CASRMGLAITGELFF. CDR3 DNA: TGCGCCAGCAGGATGGGACTAGCGATCACCGGGGAGCTGTTTTTT.

In this sample, this clonotype turned up a few times. The V gene is TRBV20-1, the J gene TRBJ2-5, with D perhaps being TRBD1 or TRBD2 (5 bases each). The germline V and J ends were trimmed by 3 bases and 5 bases, with 16 bases remaining between them. CDR3 length: 14 amino acids. From germline, CDR1 is DFQATT and CDR2 SNEGSKA (reference sequence). The CDR3 DNA sequence: TGCAGTGCTAGTCAGGGCGGCGAGGGGGAGACCCAGTACTTC. This sequence encodes CSASQGGEGETQYF.

This clonotype was detected only a few times. This chain links TRBV6-6 with TRBJ2-3; a weak D match, TRBD2 (5 bases). The ends were cut back, 3 bases at V and 9 bases at J, with 10 bases in the middle. The CDR3 runs 12 residues. Germline values: CDR1 MNHNY, CDR2 SVGAGI (reference sequence). The CDR3 loop is CASSYEGDTQYF. The CDR3 DNA follows: TGTGCCAGCAGTTATGAGGGTGACACGCAGTATTTT.

This clonotype was observed a few times. V usage is TRBV5-6 and J usage is TRBJ2-3; maybe TRBD1 (5 bases). Trimming shortened V by 2 bases and J by 9 bases, and 13 bases separated the two germline ends. The CDR3 is made up of 13 amino acids. Germline CDR1 is SGHDT and CDR2 is YYEEEE. CDR3 sequence reads: CASSLSTGATQYF. The CDR3 nucleotides are TGTGCCAGCAGCTTATCGACTGGGGCAACGCAGTATTTT.

The V call is TRBV7-2, the J call TRBJ1-4; TRBD1 matches at 7 bases. Trimming took 5 bases from V and 10 from J; bases not matched to a gene: 13. The CDR3 totals 15 residues. Germline V lookup: CDR1 SGHTA, CDR2 FQGNSA. CDR3 region: CASSQGGQGGRKLFF. In DNA, the CDR3 is TGTGCCAGCAGCCAGGGGGGGCAGGGTGGTAGAAAACTGTTTTTT. The complete variable domain, with remaining parts taken from reference TRBV7-2 and TRBJ1-4, reads GAGVSQSPSNKVTEKGKDVELRCDPISGHTALYWYRQSLGQGLEFLIYFQGNSAPDKSGLPSDRFSAERTGGSVSTLTIQRTQQEDSAVYLCASSQGGQGGRKLFFGSGTQLSVL.

This clonotype was seen many times. J is TRBJ1-2 and V is TRBV7-9, with TRBD1 matching over 8 bases. CDR3 length: 13 residues. The germline V gene has CDR1 SEHNR and CDR2 FQNEAQ (reference sequence). V shed 11 bases and J 4 bases; nucleotides not matched to a gene: 9. The CDR3 sequence is CAARQGPTYGYTF. For the CDR3, the DNA is TGTGCCGCCCGACAGGGGCCCACCTATGGCTACACCTTC.

The gene calls are TRBV4-1 and TRBJ2-3, with D possibly matching TRBD1 (5 bases). This CDR3 has 15 residues. Germline V gene data show CDR1 as MGHRA and CDR2 as YSYEKL. Trimming cost V 1 base and J 2 bases, with 10 bases left between them. CDR3 residues: CASSQGPGNTDTQYF. In nucleotides, the CDR3 is TGCGCCAGCAGCCAAGGGCCAGGGAACACAGATACGCAGTATTTT.

This clonotype was detected only a few times. The chain has TRBV7-6 and TRBJ2-1; TRBD2 matches 14 bases. Germline CDR1 SGHVS, CDR2 FNYEAQ. V gave up 5 bases and J gave up 4 bases; unmatched junction bases: 7. The CDR3 runs 17 residues. In nucleotides, the CDR3 is TGTGCCAGCAGCCCCCGAGGACTAGCGGGGGGATACAATGAGCAGTTCTTC. Translating it yields CASSPRGLAGGYNEQFF.

This clonotype was found many times. The chain combines TRBV20-1 with TRBJ1-1; D call uncertain. Trimming removed 2 bases from V and 6 bases from J, with 10 bases in between. Germline CDR1 reads DFQATT; CDR2 reads SNEGSKA (reference sequence). The CDR3 runs to 12 residues. The CDR3, as DNA: TGCAGTGCTAGACAGCCGTCGGCTGAAGCTTTCTTT. It encodes CSARQPSAEAFF.

V gene TRBV12-3 or TRBV12-4 combines with J gene TRBJ2-5; tentatively, D is TRBD2 (6 bases). The V end lost 2 bases, the J end lost 4 bases, and 23 bases lay between the germline ends. There are 18 residues in the CDR3. As DNA, the CDR3 is TGTGCCAGCAGTTTATTTGCTCCCCGTAAGACTAGTTCAGAGACCCAGTACTTC. The encoded protein is CASSLFAPRKTSSETQYF.

This clonotype was seen a few times. This chain joins TRBV7-2 and TRBJ2-4; the match to TRBD2 covers 9 bases. Germline-derived CDR1 and CDR2 are SGHTA and FQGNSA. Trimming at V came to 5 bases and at J to 7 bases, leaving 12 bases not matched to a gene. This CDR3 has 16 residues. The CDR3 loop reads CASSQGGGLAGNIQYF. The CDR3 region has the DNA TGTGCCAGCAGCCAGGGGGGGGGACTAGCAGGGAACATTCAGTACTTC.

The CDR3: CAISEESGSLNTGELFF. The CDR3 nucleotides read TGTGCCATCAGTGAGGAGTCGGGCTCACTGAACACCGGGGAGCTGTTTTTT. The gene calls are TRBV10-3 and TRBJ2-2; D uncertain. Germline values: CDR1 ENHRY, CDR2 SYGVKD. There are 17 residues in the CDR3. V shed 2 bases and J shed 1 base, with 14 bases lying between them.

This clonotype was picked up a small number of times. The chain joins TRBV5-4 to TRBJ2-5; weak D call: TRBD2 (5 bases). The CDR3 contains 14 residues. Between the trimmed V and J ends, which lost 1 base and 4 bases, there was a span of 11 bases. Germline values: CDR1 SGHNT, CDR2 YYREEE (reference sequence). CDR3 in DNA: TGTGCCAGCAGCTTGACGGCGGGTTCAGAGACCCAGTACTTC. It codes for CASSLTAGSETQYF.

This clonotype has a handful of counts. This chain connects TRBV20-1 to TRBJ2-3; D perhaps matches TRBD1 (6 bases). Looked up from germline, CDR1 is DFQATT and CDR2 is SNEGSKA (reference sequence). The CDR3 is 14 amino acids. The V and J ends lost 3 bases and 0 bases respectively, with 10 bases between them. The CDR3: CSASQQGSTDTQYF. Here the CDR3 DNA reads TGCAGTGCTAGCCAACAGGGTAGCACAGATACGCAGTATTTT.

This clonotype was seen only a few times. This rearrangement joins TRBV7-2 to TRBJ1-1; no definite D call. The CDR3 is 13 residues long. The ends were cut back, 5 bases at V and 2 bases at J, with 9 bases in the middle. Germline V gene data show CDR1 as SGHTA and CDR2 as FQGNSA. The CDR3 is CASSVQPNTEAFF. The CDR3 region has the DNA TGTGCCAGCAGCGTACAGCCTAACACTGAAGCTTTCTTT.

This clonotype came up a few times. The rearrangement links TRBV6-5 to TRBJ2-1; D is unclear. Germline CDR1 reads MNHEY; CDR2 reads SVGAGI. The CDR3 covers 17 residues. V gave up 2 bases and J gave up 0 bases, with 14 bases separating them. DNA of the CDR3: TGTGCCAGCAGTTACGGGTTAACCTACCTCTCCTACAATGAGCAGTTCTTC. It translates to CASSYGLTYLSYNEQFF.

Only a few counts were recorded for this clonotype. CDR3 sequence: CASSFQGLYQETQYF. The CDR3 DNA is TGTGCCAGCAGTTTTCAGGGTCTGTACCAAGAGACCCAGTACTTC. The V gene is TRBV27, the J gene TRBJ2-5; a weak D match, TRBD1 (5 bases). Between the trimmed V and J ends, which lost 3 bases and 0 bases, there was a span of 11 bases. The V gene's germline CDR1 is MNHEY and CDR2 SMNVEV (reference sequence). This CDR3 spans 15 amino acids.

The chain has TRBV11-1 and TRBJ2-7; 7 positions match TRBD1. CDR1 and CDR2 (germline): SGHAT, FQDESV (reference sequence). This CDR3 contains 15 residues. V shed 0 bases, J shed 2 bases, and the junction held 4 bases outside the gene matches. CDR3 nucleotides: TGTGCCAGCAGCTTAGCCGGGACAGAGACCTACGAGCAGTACTTC. Encoded protein: CASSLAGTETYEQYF.

This clonotype was seen a few times. This chain links TRBV18 with TRBJ1-1; no clear D gene. The V end lost 3 bases, the J end lost 3 bases, and 14 bases lay between the germline ends. The germline CDR1 and CDR2 sequences are KGHSH and LQKENI. The CDR3 length is 15 residues. The CDR3 DNA follows: TGTGCCAGCTCACCGAATGAGGGTCTGCACACTGAAGCTTTCTTT. Its protein is CASSPNEGLHTEAFF.

In its sample, this clonotype was seen many times. The J gene is TRBJ1-1, the V gene TRBV20-1; D is perhaps TRBD1 (6 bases). Germline V gene data show CDR1 as DFQATT and CDR2 as SNEGSKA (reference sequence). CDR3 length equals 11 residues. V gave up 4 bases and J gave up 8 bases, with 11 bases separating them. Here the CDR3 reads CSATGTREAFF. In DNA form, the CDR3 reads TGCAGTGCTACCGGGACAAGAGAAGCTTTCTTT.

V usage is TRBV7-2 and J usage is TRBJ1-2; TRBD1 might be the D (6 bases). CDR1 is SGHTA and CDR2 is FQGNSA in the germline V gene. The CDR3 runs to 14 residues. Trimming removed 0 bases from V and 4 bases from J, with 9 bases in between. CDR3 loop: CASSLALQGYGYTF. The CDR3 DNA reads as TGTGCCAGCAGCTTAGCGTTACAGGGCTATGGCTACACCTTC.

The sample holds many counts of this clonotype. The rearrangement uses TRBV18 and TRBJ2-1; 11 bases match TRBD1. The V and J ends lost 5 bases and 6 bases, in that order; junction bases with no gene match: 6. CDR3 length equals 15 residues. Germline-derived CDR1 and CDR2 are KGHSH and LQKENI. Here the CDR3 reads CASSTGQGVLNEQFF. The DNA of the CDR3 is TGTGCCAGCTCAACGGGACAGGGGGTTCTCAATGAGCAGTTCTTC.

This clonotype has a handful of counts. The chain has TRBV12-3 or TRBV12-4 and TRBJ1-1; unclear D gene. The CDR3 runs to 13 residues. Trimming left V 7 bases short and J 1 base short, with 10 bases between. For the CDR3, the DNA is TGTGCCAGCACCTTACAAGCGAACACTGAAGCTTTCTTT. Its translation is CASTLQANTEAFF.